The next 9 T cell receptor beta chains were all read from a single sample in a study of cytomegalovirus exposure and HLA in healthy donors. The protocol was immunoSEQ multiplex PCR, while the TCRdb copy is restricted to in-frame clones and leaves out a portion. The sample lists approximately 160,000 clones; around four fifths were seen once. Source material: PBMCs. These TCRs come from a man aged 25 to 40 in good health and CMV-seropositive.

Only a few counts were recorded for this clone. The J gene is TRBJ2-7, the V gene TRBV5-6, with D perhaps matching TRBD2 (5 bases). V gave up 2 bases and J gave up 1 base, with 10 bases separating them. This CDR3 has 14 amino acids. CDR1 and CDR2 (germline): SGHDT, YYEEEE. CDR3 sequence reads: CASSLLGDSYEQYF. The CDR3 DNA follows: TGTGCCAGCAGCTTACTAGGAGATTCCTACGAGCAGTACTTC.

The chain recombines TRBV4-2 with TRBJ2-7; TRBD2 matches at 8 bases. The V gene's germline CDR1 is LGHNA and CDR2 YNFKEQ. This CDR3 spans 14 amino acids. With V trimmed by 4 bases and J by 5 bases, 7 bases remained unmatched. CDR3 sequence (DNA): TGTGCCAGCAGCCGGACTAGCTGGAAGGACGAGCAGTACTTC. This sequence encodes CASSRTSWKDEQYF.

The chain carries TRBV7-2 and TRBJ2-3, with unresolved D. Trimming removed 5 bases from V and 0 bases from J, with 3 bases in between. CDR1 is SGHTA, CDR2 FQGNSA, per germline. This CDR3 contains 12 residues. The CDR3 sequence is CASSLSTDTQYF. As DNA, the CDR3 is TGTGCCAGCAGCCTGAGCACAGATACGCAGTATTTT.

The CDR3 DNA reads as TGTGCCACCAGCAGAGCTGGGACAGGGGACCACGAGCAGTACTTC. Translated: CATSRAGTGDHEQYF. This chain uses TRBV15 with TRBJ2-7; 10 bases are a match to TRBD1. The J segment lost 5 bases and the V segment lost 1 base, leaving 5 bases of the junction unmatched. The CDR3 has 15 amino acids. Germline CDR1 reads LNHNV; CDR2 reads YYDKDF (reference sequence).

The rearrangement links TRBV7-2 to TRBJ2-7, with 7 nucleotides matching TRBD1. The CDR3 has 17 amino acids. With 5 bases clipped from V and 0 bases from J, the junction kept 13 bases outside the gene matches. Germline V lookup: CDR1 SGHTA, CDR2 FQGNSA. The DNA for the CDR3 is TGTGCCAGCAGCCCTTCCGTGTTCCGGGACAGCTCCTACGAGCAGTACTTC. It is translated as CASSPSVFRDSSYEQYF.

The V gene is TRBV7-2, the J gene TRBJ2-7, with 10 bases that match TRBD2. V was clipped by 1 base and J by 2 bases; unmatched bases: 5. This CDR3 region has 16 residues. Germline CDR1 SGHTA, CDR2 FQGNSA. The CDR3 loop reads CASSLESGGVPYEQYF. Written as DNA, the CDR3 is TGTGCCAGCAGCTTAGAAAGCGGGGGGGTCCCCTACGAGCAGTACTTC.

There are a few counts of this clone. V usage is TRBV18 and J usage is TRBJ1-2, with 7 positions matching TRBD1. V gave up 5 bases and J gave up 3 bases; unmatched junction bases: 6. The CDR3 covers 14 residues. The V gene's germline CDR1 is KGHSH and CDR2 LQKENI. The CDR3 spells CASSLTGIDYGYTF. The CDR3, as DNA: TGTGCCAGCTCATTGACAGGGATCGACTATGGCTACACCTTC.

This chain connects TRBV7-9 to TRBJ1-5; 8 bases are a match to TRBD1. V gave up 5 bases and J gave up 0 bases; unmatched junction bases: 15. CDR1 and CDR2 from the germline V gene are SEHNR and FQNEAQ (reference sequence). The CDR3 consists of 19 residues. CDR3 sequence reads: CASSGTGGTGGYSNQPQHF. The CDR3 bases are TGTGCCAGCAGCGGCACTGGTGGCACAGGGGGTTATAGCAATCAGCCCCAGCATTTT. Based on the CDR3 plus reference TRBV7-9 and TRBJ1-5, the full variable domain is DTGVSQNPRHKITKRGQNVTFRCDPISEHNRLYWYRQTLGQGPEFLTYFQNEAQLEKSRLLSDRFSAERPKGSFSTLEIQRTEQGDSAMYLCASSGTGGTGGYSNQPQHFGDGTRLSIL.

V and J are TRBV9 and TRBJ2-1, with 12 bases aligning to TRBD2. Germline V gene lookup returns CDR1 SGDLS and CDR2 YYNGEE. The CDR3 has 16 residues. The J segment lost 3 bases and the V segment lost 0 bases, leaving 1 base of the junction unmatched. The CDR3 DNA reads TGTGCCAGCAGCGTAGGGACTAGCGGGAACTACAATGAGCAGTTCTTC. Its translation is CASSVGTSGNYNEQFF.